One and the same sample provided the 22 T cell receptor beta chains below, sequenced in a study of T-cell reconstitution after alpha-beta-depleted transplantation in children. During its preparation, the TCRbeta library received unique molecular identifiers. TCRdb itself ran the PCR reads through MiXCR, one entry per CDR3 protein. This table holds nearly 350,000 distinct CDR3 sequences, about 16% found once. Sequencing used PBMCs, mostly from graft donor cells, obtained 360 days after TCRalphabeta/CD19-depleted stem cell transplant. The receptors were gathered from a male patient between 2 and 10 years old who had a stem cell transplant for acute lymphoblastic leukemia, so the T cells may come from the graft donor.

The gene calls are TRBV6-2 or TRBV6-3 and TRBJ2-2; D is uncertain. Trimming stripped 6 bases from V and 4 bases from J, with 18 bases between. The CDR3 is made up of 16 amino acids. CDR1 and CDR2 (germline): MNHEY, SVGEGT. DNA of the CDR3: TGTGCCAGCAGCTACGGTGTCCGGACCCTCACCGGGGAGCTGTTTTTT. The encoded protein is CASSYGVRTLTGELFF.

The chain has TRBV20-1 and TRBJ2-7; D perhaps matches TRBD1 (6 bases). The V and J ends lost 6 bases and 0 bases respectively, with 15 bases between them. CDR1 and CDR2 (germline): DFQATT, SNEGSKA (reference sequence). This CDR3 spans 14 amino acids. CDR3 nucleotide sequence: TGCAGTGCCTGGACAGTACAGAGCTCCTACGAGCAGTACTTC. This codes for CSAWTVQSSYEQYF.

This clonotype was found many times. The CDR3 DNA reads as TGCAGTGCTAGAGGCGGGACCTCTGGGGCCAACGTCCTGACTTTC. This gives the protein CSARGGTSGANVLTF. The chain uses TRBV20-1 and TRBJ2-6; D perhaps matches TRBD2 (6 bases). Germline V lookup: CDR1 DFQATT, CDR2 SNEGSKA (reference sequence). This CDR3 has 15 amino acids. V was pared by 1 base and J by 0 bases, with 7 bases between.

The chain combines TRBV11-2 with TRBJ2-7, with 9 bases fitting TRBD1. The germline V gene has CDR1 SGHAT and CDR2 FQNNGV. The CDR3 is 18 amino acids. With V trimmed by 5 bases and J by 4 bases, 18 bases remained unmatched. The CDR3: CASSPGHRGHRVEYEQYF. In nucleotides, the CDR3 is TGTGCCAGCAGCCCGGGTCACAGGGGGCACCGGGTGGAGTACGAGCAGTACTTC.

The table lists this clonotype with many counts. The chain uses TRBV28 and TRBJ2-7; perhaps D is TRBD1 or TRBD2 (5 bases each). Trimming took off 2 bases at V and 3 bases at J, with 17 bases between the two ends. Germline CDR1 MDHEN, CDR2 SYDVKM. The CDR3 loop spans 16 amino acids. As DNA, the CDR3 is TGTGCCAGCAGTTTAGGTCCGCAGGGAGAATACTACGAGCAGTACTTC. Amino acids: CASSLGPQGEYYEQYF.

CDR3 in amino acids: CASSLRTSRDYEQYF. The CDR3 DNA reads as TGTGCCAGCAGCTTAAGGACTAGCCGCGACTACGAGCAGTACTTC. The gene calls are TRBV7-2 and TRBJ2-7, with 8 bases fitting TRBD2. The ends lost 2 bases at V and 3 bases at J; junction bases unmatched: 6. The CDR3 length is 15 residues. Germline CDR1 SGHTA, CDR2 FQGNSA. Drawing the rest from reference TRBV7-2 and TRBJ2-7, the complete variable domain is GAGVSQSPSNKVTEKGKDVELRCDPISGHTALYWYRQSLGQGLEFLIYFQGNSAPDKSGLPSDRFSAERTGGSVSTLTIQRTQQEDSAVYLCASSLRTSRDYEQYFGPGTRLTVT.

The rearrangement uses TRBV12-3 or TRBV12-4 and TRBJ1-6; TRBD1 is a possible D gene (5 bases). The CDR3 has 12 amino acids. Trimming pared 3 bases from V and 10 bases from J, leaving 7 bases between. DNA for the CDR3: TGTGCCAGCAGTTTCAGGGTCTCACCCCTCCACTTT. Translated: CASSFRVSPLHF.

This clonotype has a handful of counts. The V call is TRBV3-1, the J call TRBJ2-2; no clear D gene. V gave up 0 bases and J gave up 2 bases, with 10 bases separating them. CDR3 size: 16 residues. Germline CDR1 LGHDT, CDR2 YNNKEL (reference sequence). CDR3 bases: TGTGCCAGCAGCCAAGAGGCCCGGACCAACACCGGGGAGCTGTTTTTT. Its protein is CASSQEARTNTGELFF.

This clonotype was detected ten times or more. V usage is TRBV24-1 and J usage is TRBJ2-3; D gene uncertain. V lost 7 bases and J lost 2, with 3 bases in between. The CDR3 contains 11 residues. From germline, CDR1 is KGHDR and CDR2 SFDVKD. CDR3 in DNA: TGTGCCACCAGCAACACAGATACGCAGTATTTT. Translation: CATSNTDTQYF.

This chain uses TRBV12-3 or TRBV12-4 with TRBJ1-1, with a weak D call TRBD1 (5 bases). V was trimmed by 4 bases and J by 9 bases, leaving 15 bases between them. The CDR3 is 13 residues long. CDR3 residues: CASSWWTLDKAFF. As DNA, the CDR3 is TGTGCCAGCAGTTGGTGGACACTCGACAAAGCTTTCTTT.

Here the CDR3 reads CASSHSPLGTDTQYF. CDR3 in DNA: TGCGCCAGCAGCCACTCACCCCTAGGCACAGATACGCAGTATTTT. V gene TRBV4-3 combines with J gene TRBJ2-3; D gene ambiguous. This CDR3 has 15 amino acids. Germline-derived CDR1 and CDR2 are LGHNA and YSLEER. The germline V and J ends were trimmed by 3 bases and 1 base, with 11 bases remaining between them.

For this clonotype: The junction departs from the called germline gene at one end, perhaps through a read error. This chain uses TRBV6-1 with TRBJ2-1; D is possibly TRBD2 (6 bases). CDR1 MNHNS and CDR2 SASEGT come from the germline V gene. This CDR3 spans 15 amino acids. The CDR3 bases are TGTGCCAGCAGAGCCGGGACTCACCTCTACAATGAGCACTTCTTC. It specifies CASRAGTHLYNEHFF.

The genes are TRBV20-1 and TRBJ1-3; 7 bases fit TRBD1. The germline gives CDR1 DFQATT, CDR2 SNEGSKA (reference sequence). There are 14 residues in the CDR3. V lost 6 bases to trimming and J lost 0 bases; unmatched junction nucleotides: 5. The CDR3 sequence is CSATDRASGNTIYF. The CDR3 nucleotides are TGCAGTGCGACCGACAGGGCCTCTGGAAACACCATATATTTT.

This clonotype was observed a few times. The chain joins TRBV20-1 to TRBJ2-7, with 13 bases fitting TRBD2. CDR3 length: 17 amino acids. The germline CDR1 and CDR2 sequences are DFQATT and SNEGSKA (reference sequence). V lost 2 bases and J lost 4; bases outside the gene matches: 11. CDR3 residues: CSARQRLAGGGVYEQYF. CDR3 nucleotides: TGCAGTGCTAGACAAAGACTAGCGGGAGGAGGGGTTTACGAGCAGTACTTC.

This clonotype was counted at least ten times. The J gene is TRBJ2-1, the V gene TRBV3-1; D remains ambiguous. The germline V gene has CDR1 LGHDT and CDR2 YNNKEL (reference sequence). The CDR3 is 13 residues long. V shed 4 bases and J shed 1 base, with 5 bases lying between them. CDR3 in amino acids: CASSRISYNEQFF. CDR3 in DNA: TGTGCCAGCAGCCGGATATCCTACAATGAGCAGTTCTTC.

This clonotype has a count of ten or more. CDR3 DNA sequence: TGCAGCTTCACCGGACAGAACACCGGGGAGCTGTTTTTT. Translated: CSFTGQNTGELFF. The chain has TRBV29-1 and TRBJ2-2; D might be TRBD1 (5 bases). The CDR3 sequence is 13 residues long. Germline CDR1 reads SQVTM; CDR2 reads ANQGSEA. Trimming took off 8 bases at V and 1 base at J, with 11 bases between the two ends.

This clonotype was seen a handful of times. The CDR3 end shows no conserved phenylalanine or tryptophan, and so a read error is likely. The DNA is omitted, as the CDR3 cannot be located on it reliably, and the CDR3 follows TCRdb's listing. The V and J genes are TRBV20-1 and TRBJ2-1; whether TRBD2, the table's D call, matches the DNA was not checked. Germline V CDR1 and CDR2: DFQATT, SNEGSKA (reference sequence). A total of 10 residues make up the CDR3, ends included. CDR3 region: CSARRAVWEL.

This clonotype was seen a handful of times. The gene calls are TRBV27 and TRBJ1-5, with 8 bases identical to TRBD1. The CDR3 has 13 amino acids. In germline, CDR1 is MNHEY, CDR2 SMNVEV (reference sequence). With V trimmed by 8 bases and J by 7 bases, 7 bases remained unmatched. CDR3 nucleotides: TGTGCCAGCGGTCTGACAGGGGTCCAGCCCCAGCATTTT. This encodes CASGLTGVQPQHF.

V is TRBV12-3 or TRBV12-4 and J is TRBJ2-2; no definite D call. The CDR3 runs 13 residues. The ends were cut back, 4 bases at V and 2 bases at J, with 5 bases in the middle. CDR3 amino acids: CASSSSNTGELFF. CDR3 coding DNA: TGTGCCAGCAGTTCTAGTAACACCGGGGAGCTGTTTTTT.

The rearrangement uses TRBV10-3 and TRBJ2-3; the match to TRBD1 covers 11 bases. The junction had 3 bases not matched to a gene; V was cut back by 6 bases and J by 4 bases. This CDR3 comprises 14 residues. Per germline, CDR1 ENHRY and CDR2 SYGVKD. In DNA form, the CDR3 reads TGTGCCATCAGCGGGACAGGGGGATCAGATACGCAGTATTTT. Translation gives CAISGTGGSDTQYF.

This chain connects TRBV6-2 or TRBV6-3 to TRBJ2-7; 8 bases are a match to TRBD2. The trim removed 6 bases at V and 3 bases at J, leaving 16 bases unmatched. The CDR3 extends over 17 amino acids. The germline CDR1 and CDR2 sequences are MNHEY and SVGEGT. The CDR3 region is CASSPTLIAGTDYEQYF. The CDR3 region has the DNA TGTGCCAGCAGCCCGACGCTTATAGCGGGAACCGACTACGAGCAGTACTTC.

The rearrangement uses TRBV4-1 and TRBJ2-5; 10 positions match TRBD1. CDR3 length: 17 amino acids. Germline V gene sequence: CDR1 MGHRA, CDR2 YSYEKL. The trim removed 2 bases at V and 1 base at J, leaving 7 bases unmatched. CDR3 in amino acids: CASSQTTGQGTQETQYF. DNA of the CDR3: TGCGCCAGCAGCCAAACTACGGGACAGGGGACCCAAGAGACCCAGTACTTC.